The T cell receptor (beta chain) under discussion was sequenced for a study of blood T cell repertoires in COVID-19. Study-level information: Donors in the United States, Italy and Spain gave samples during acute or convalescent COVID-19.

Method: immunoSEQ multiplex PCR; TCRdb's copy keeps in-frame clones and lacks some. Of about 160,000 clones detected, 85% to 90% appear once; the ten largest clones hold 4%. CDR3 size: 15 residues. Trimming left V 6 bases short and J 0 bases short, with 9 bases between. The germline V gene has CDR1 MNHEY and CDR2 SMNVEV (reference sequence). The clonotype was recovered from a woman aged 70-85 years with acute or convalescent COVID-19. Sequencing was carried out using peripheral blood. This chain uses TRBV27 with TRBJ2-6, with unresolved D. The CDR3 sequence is CASRRVISGANVLTF. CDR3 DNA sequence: TGTGCCAGCAGGAGAGTAATCTCTGGGGCCAACGTCCTGACTTTC.